This T cell receptor (beta chain) was sequenced in a study of regulatory T cells in long-lasting Graves disease. Arm-PCR of CDR3 regions and iRepertoire HTBI primers were used to build TCR beta libraries. TCRdb reprocessed the multiplex PCR reads with MiXCR, giving one entry per CDR3 protein. The table has about 430,000 distinct CDR3 sequences, approximately 16% seen once. About this clonotype itself: A read error may account for a junction end that differs from germline.

This CDR3 has 13 amino acids. CDR1 is MNHNS, CDR2 SASEGT, per germline. Time point indicated: newly diagnosed GD, antithyroid drugs for less than 3 months. From RNA extracted from PBMCs, the TCR library was made. This sample also appeared in a second study, on T cells in Graves' hyperthyroidism and ophthalmopathy. Turning to that study: Patients showing uncontrolled infection, other autoimmune disease, pregnancy or lactation were ineligible. The TCR CDR3 was amplified in a first-round RT-PCR using the HTBI primer set.

This sequence originates from a woman between 40 and 50 years old with Graves disease. The sample consisted of peripheral blood mononuclear cells (PBMCs), taken at new diagnosis, from a patient treated with antithyroid drugs. This rearrangement joins TRBV6-1 to TRBJ1-1; TRBD1 might be the D (6 bases). CDR3 DNA sequence: TGTGCCAGCACACTTACAGGGAACCCTGAAGCTTTCTTT. Amino acid sequence: CASTLTGNPEAFF.